A selection of T cell receptor beta chains follows, all from one sample in a study of graft-versus-host responses after intestinal transplantation. Clones were sequenced by immunoSEQ multiplex PCR, and TCRdb holds only the in-frame ones, with some missing. In the table there are about 96,000 clones, approximately 90% of which are singletons. Their antigens remain unidentified. Sequenced material: unstimulated CD4+ T cells sorted from spleen or lymph node cells, taken before intestinal transplant. The receptors come from a human donor who received an intestinal transplant. Each CDR3 is given with its conserved first and last residue. Each record gives: CDR3 protein, J gene, V gene.

CDR3 protein: CASSVDRGQSTGELFF
J gene: TRBJ2-2
V gene: TRBV9

CDR3 protein: CASSPGAISYEQYF
J gene: TRBJ2-7
V gene: TRBV5-8

CDR3 protein: CASSAAGGSYEQYF
J gene: TRBJ2-7
V gene: TRBV5-1

CDR3 protein: CAWKLPTGGRLSEAFF
J gene: TRBJ1-1
V gene: TRBV30

CDR3 protein: CSVEDLGDRGGYEQYF
J gene: TRBJ2-7
V gene: TRBV29-1

CDR3 protein: CASSYVSSREQYF
J gene: TRBJ2-7
V gene: TRBV6-5

CDR3 protein: CASSSDPTSGTYTQYF
J gene: TRBJ2-3
V gene: TRBV5-1

CDR3 protein: CASSLDLYTEAFF
J gene: TRBJ1-1
V gene: TRBV11-3

CDR3 protein: CASSPRGLADNEQFF
J gene: TRBJ2-1
V gene: TRBV18

CDR3 protein: CASSNAIVAYNEQFF
J gene: TRBJ2-1
V gene: TRBV19

CDR3 protein: CASSHRSSSPLHF
J gene: TRBJ1-6
V gene: TRBV14

CDR3 protein: CASSVEPRGPGNTIYF
J gene: TRBJ1-3
V gene: TRBV9

CDR3 protein: CASLYGTPGTGELFF
J gene: TRBJ2-2
V gene: TRBV5-1

CDR3 protein: CASSLASGTLYEQYF
J gene: TRBJ2-7
V gene: TRBV5-5

CDR3 protein: CASSDSWDRSVGCDYGYTF
J gene: TRBJ1-2
V gene: TRBV23-1

CDR3 protein: CASSPWGTKAPHTQYF
J gene: TRBJ2-3
V gene: TRBV6-4

CDR3 protein: CASSSYRGNTEAFF
J gene: TRBJ1-1
V gene: TRBV7-6

CDR3 protein: CSAGTLNEQFF
J gene: TRBJ2-1
V gene: TRBV29-1

CDR3 protein: CASSQAPGQNTPYEQYF
J gene: TRBJ2-7
V gene: TRBV4-1

CDR3 protein: CASRGRMNTEAFF
J gene: TRBJ1-1
V gene: TRBV6-5